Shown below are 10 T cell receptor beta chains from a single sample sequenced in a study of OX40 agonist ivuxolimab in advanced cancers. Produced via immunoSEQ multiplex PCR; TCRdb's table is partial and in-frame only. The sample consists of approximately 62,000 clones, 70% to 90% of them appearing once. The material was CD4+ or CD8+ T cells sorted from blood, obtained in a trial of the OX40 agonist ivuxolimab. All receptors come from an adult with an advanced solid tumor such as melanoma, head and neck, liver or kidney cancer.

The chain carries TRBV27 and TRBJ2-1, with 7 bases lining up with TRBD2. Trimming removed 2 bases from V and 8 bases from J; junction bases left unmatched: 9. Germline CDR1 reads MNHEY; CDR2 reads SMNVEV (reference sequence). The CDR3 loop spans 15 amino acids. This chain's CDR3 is CASSLLSGGLDEQFF. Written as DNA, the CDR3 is TGTGCCAGCAGTTTACTCTCGGGAGGCCTTGATGAGCAGTTCTTC.

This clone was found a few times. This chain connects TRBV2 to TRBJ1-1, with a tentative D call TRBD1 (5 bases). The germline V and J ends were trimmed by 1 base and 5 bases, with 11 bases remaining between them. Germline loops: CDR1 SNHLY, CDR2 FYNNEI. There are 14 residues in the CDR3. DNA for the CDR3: TGTGCCAGCAGTGAAGGAGGGACGTTGACTGAAGCTTTCTTT. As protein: CASSEGGTLTEAFF.

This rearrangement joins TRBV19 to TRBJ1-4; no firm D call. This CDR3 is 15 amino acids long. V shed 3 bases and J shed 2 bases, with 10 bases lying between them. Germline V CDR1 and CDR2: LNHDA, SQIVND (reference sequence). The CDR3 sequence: CASSIDSVTNEKLFF. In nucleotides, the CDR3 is TGTGCCAGTAGTATTGACTCGGTGACTAATGAAAAACTGTTTTTT.

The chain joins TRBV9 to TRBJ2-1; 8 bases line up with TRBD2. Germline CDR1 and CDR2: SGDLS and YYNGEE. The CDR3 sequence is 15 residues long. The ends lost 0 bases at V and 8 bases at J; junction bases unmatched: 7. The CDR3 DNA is TGTGCCAGCAGCGTAGACGGGAGGGCCCCCGATGAGCAGTTCTTC. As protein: CASSVDGRAPDEQFF.

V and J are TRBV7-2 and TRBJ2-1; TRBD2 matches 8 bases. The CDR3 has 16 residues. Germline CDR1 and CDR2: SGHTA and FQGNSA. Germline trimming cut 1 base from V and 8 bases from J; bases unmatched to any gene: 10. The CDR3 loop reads CASSLGSGTSSYEQFF. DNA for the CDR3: TGTGCCAGCAGCTTAGGTTCCGGGACTAGTTCCTATGAGCAGTTCTTC.

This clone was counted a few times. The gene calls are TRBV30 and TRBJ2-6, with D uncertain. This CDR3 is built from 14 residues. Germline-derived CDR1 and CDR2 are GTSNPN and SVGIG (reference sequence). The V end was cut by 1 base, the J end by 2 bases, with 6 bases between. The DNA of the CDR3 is TGTGCCTGGAGTGGTGGCGCTGGGGCCAACGTCCTGACTTTC. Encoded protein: CAWSGGAGANVLTF. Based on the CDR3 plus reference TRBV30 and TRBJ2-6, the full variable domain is SQTIHQWPATLVQPVGSPLSLECTVEGTSNPNLYWYRQAAGRGLQLLFYSVGIGQISSEVPQNLSASRPQDRQFILSSKKLLLSDSGFYLCAWSGGAGANVLTFGAGSRLTVL.

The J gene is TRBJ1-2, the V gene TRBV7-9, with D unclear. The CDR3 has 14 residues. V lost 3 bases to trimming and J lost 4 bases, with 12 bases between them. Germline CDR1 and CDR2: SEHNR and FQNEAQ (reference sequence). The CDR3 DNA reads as TGTGCCAGCAGCTTTCCCGGCAGTATCTATGGCTACACCTTC. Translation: CASSFPGSIYGYTF. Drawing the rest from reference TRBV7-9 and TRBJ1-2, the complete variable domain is DTGVSQNPRHKITKRGQNVTFRCDPISEHNRLYWYRQTLGQGPEFLTYFQNEAQLEKSRLLSDRFSAERPKGSFSTLEIQRTEQGDSAMYLCASSFPGSIYGYTFGSGTRLTVV.

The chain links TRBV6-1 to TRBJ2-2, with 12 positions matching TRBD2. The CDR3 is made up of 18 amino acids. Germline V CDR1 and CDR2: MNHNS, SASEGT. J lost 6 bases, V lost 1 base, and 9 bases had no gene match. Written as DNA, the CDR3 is TGTGCCAGCAGTGAAGGGGCTAGCGGGAGGGGGCAGTCCGGGGAGCTGTTTTTT. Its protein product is CASSEGASGRGQSGELFF.

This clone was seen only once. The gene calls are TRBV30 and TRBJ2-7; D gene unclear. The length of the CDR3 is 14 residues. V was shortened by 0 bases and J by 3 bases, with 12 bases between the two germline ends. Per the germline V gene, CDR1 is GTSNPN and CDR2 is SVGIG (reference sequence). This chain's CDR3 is CAWSVLPHNYEQYF. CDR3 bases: TGTGCCTGGAGTGTACTCCCTCACAACTACGAGCAGTACTTC.

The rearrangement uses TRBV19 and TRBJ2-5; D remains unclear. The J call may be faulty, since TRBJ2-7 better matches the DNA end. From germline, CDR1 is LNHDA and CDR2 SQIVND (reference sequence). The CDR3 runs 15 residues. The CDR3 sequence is CASSITQTNSYEQYF. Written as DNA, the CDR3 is TGTGCCAGTAGTATTACACAGACCAACTCCTACGAGCAGTACTTC.